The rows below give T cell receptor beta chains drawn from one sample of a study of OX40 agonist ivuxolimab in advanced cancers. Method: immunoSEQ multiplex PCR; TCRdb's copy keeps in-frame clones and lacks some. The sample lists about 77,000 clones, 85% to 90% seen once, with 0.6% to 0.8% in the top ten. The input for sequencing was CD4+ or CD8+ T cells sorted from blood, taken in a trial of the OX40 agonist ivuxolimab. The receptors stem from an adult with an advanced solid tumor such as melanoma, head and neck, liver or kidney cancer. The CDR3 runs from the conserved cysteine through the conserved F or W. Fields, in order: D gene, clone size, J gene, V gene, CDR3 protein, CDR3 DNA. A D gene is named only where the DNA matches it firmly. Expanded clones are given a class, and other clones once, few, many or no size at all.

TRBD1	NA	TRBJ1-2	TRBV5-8	CASSHDGTGIYGYTF	TGTGCCAGCAGCCACGACGGGACAGGGATCTATGGCTACACCTTC
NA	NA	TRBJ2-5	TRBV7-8	CASSSLPETQYF	TGTGCCAGCAGCTCCCTCCCAGAGACCCAGTACTTC
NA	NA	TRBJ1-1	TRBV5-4	CASSYDRLNTEAFF	TGTGCCAGCAGTTACGACAGGTTGAACACTGAAGCTTTCTTT
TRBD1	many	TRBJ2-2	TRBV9	CASSEGQGAQVGELFF	TGTGCCAGCAGCGAAGGACAGGGGGCGCAAGTCGGGGAGCTGTTTTTT
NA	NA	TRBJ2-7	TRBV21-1	CASSKVGGRENYEQYF	TGTGCCAGCAGCAAAGTGGGGGGACGGGAAAACTACGAGCAGTACTTC
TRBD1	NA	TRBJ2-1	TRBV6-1	CASSEYRGRMDEQFF	TGTGCCAGCAGTGAATACAGGGGGCGGATGGATGAGCAGTTCTTC
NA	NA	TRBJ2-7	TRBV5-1	CASSSNPDRRYEQYF	TGCGCCAGCAGCTCGAACCCCGACAGGAGATACGAGCAGTACTTC
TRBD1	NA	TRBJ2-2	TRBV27	CASSPWDRSNTGELFF	TGTGCCAGCAGTCCCTGGGACAGATCGAACACCGGGGAGCTGTTTTTT
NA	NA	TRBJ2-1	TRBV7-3	CASSMVATSYNEQFF	TGTGCCAGCAGCATGGTAGCGACCTCCTACAATGAGCAGTTCTTC
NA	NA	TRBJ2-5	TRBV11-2	CASSPQGWETQYF	TGTGCCAGCAGCCCCCAGGGGTGGGAGACCCAGTACTTC
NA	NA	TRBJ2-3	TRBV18	CASSEGSTDTQYF	TGTGCCAGCTCGGAGGGAAGCACAGATACGCAGTATTTT
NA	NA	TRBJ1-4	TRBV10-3	CAISPLNEKLFF	TGTGCCATCAGCCCGCTTAATGAAAAACTGTTTTTT
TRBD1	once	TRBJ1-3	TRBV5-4	CASSQVAGGGGNTIYF	TGTGCCAGCAGCCAAGTAGCAGGGGGAGGCGGAAACACCATATATTTT